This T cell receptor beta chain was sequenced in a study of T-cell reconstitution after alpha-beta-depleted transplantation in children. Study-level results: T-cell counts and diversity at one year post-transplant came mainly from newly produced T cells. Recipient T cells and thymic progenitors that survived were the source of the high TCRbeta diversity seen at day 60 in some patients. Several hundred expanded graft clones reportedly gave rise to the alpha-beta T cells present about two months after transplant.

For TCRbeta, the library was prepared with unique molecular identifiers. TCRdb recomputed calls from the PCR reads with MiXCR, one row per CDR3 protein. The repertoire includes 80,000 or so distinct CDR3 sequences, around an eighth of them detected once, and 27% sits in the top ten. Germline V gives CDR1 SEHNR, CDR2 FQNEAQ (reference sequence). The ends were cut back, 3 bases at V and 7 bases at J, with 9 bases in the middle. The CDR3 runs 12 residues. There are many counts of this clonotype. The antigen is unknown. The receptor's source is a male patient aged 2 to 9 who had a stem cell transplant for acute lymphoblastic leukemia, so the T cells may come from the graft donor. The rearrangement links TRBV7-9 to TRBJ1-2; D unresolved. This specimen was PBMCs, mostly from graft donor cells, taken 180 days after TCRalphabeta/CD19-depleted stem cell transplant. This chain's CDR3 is CASSFPGRGYTF. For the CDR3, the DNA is TGTGCCAGCAGCTTCCCCGGACGTGGCTACACCTTC.